Listed below are T cell receptor beta chains from one sample, sequenced in a study of blood T cell repertoires in COVID-19. Profiled with immunoSEQ multiplex PCR; TCRdb holds only in-frame clones, not every one. The data hold 95,000 to 110,000 clones, with 70% to 90% observed a single time. Sequences were obtained from peripheral blood. The receptors were sampled from a man over 45 in a cohort sampled during active COVID-19. CDR3s include the opening cysteine and the closing phenylalanine or tryptophan. The D gene is left open where the match is weak. For some rows the clone size is stated as once, few or many, or as a class when expanded; others skip it.

j_call cdr3_length v_call clone_size d_call cdr3_nt cdr3_aa
TRBJ2-3 15 TRBV19 . . TGTGCCAGTAGTACTTCAGTATCAATCACAGATACGCAGTATTTT CASSTSVSITDTQYF
TRBJ1-5 14 TRBV7-8 . TRBD1 TGTGCCAGCAGCCGAGGGACAGGAGGTCAGCCCCAGCATTTT CASSRGTGGQPQHF
TRBJ1-4 15 TRBV9 . . TGTGCCAGCAGCGTAGCCCGTGGGGGGGTGGAAAAACTGTTTTTT CASSVARGGVEKLFF
TRBJ1-4 13 TRBV10-3 . TRBD1 TGTGCCTCCACAGGGGACGGAAATGAAAAACTGTTTTTT CASTGDGNEKLFF
TRBJ2-1 16 TRBV5-1 . TRBD2 TGCGCCAGCACCGTATCACTAGCGGGGGGTTACAATGAGCAGTTCTTC CASTVSLAGGYNEQFF
TRBJ1-5 14 TRBV6-2/TRBV6-3 . . TGTGCCAGCAGTTTGAGTTACCGCAATCAGCCCCAGCATTTT CASSLSYRNQPQHF
TRBJ2-1 15 TRBV7-9 . TRBD2 TGTGCCAGCAGAGAACTAGCGGGGGGCCGCGGTGAGCAGTTCTTC CASRELAGGRGEQFF
TRBJ1-2 13 TRBV5-1 few TRBD1 TGCGCCAGCAGCTTGGAGGGGGCTACTGGCTACACCTTC CASSLEGATGYTF
TRBJ1-1 15 TRBV5-1 . TRBD1 TGCGCCAGCAGCTTGGATTCGACAGGGGGCGTTGAAGCTTTCTTT CASSLDSTGGVEAFF
TRBJ2-7 14 TRBV18 . . TGTGCCAGCTCAACAGCACAAGGCTCCTACGAGCAGTACTTC CASSTAQGSYEQYF
TRBJ2-2 16 TRBV24-1 once TRBD1 TGTGCCACCAGTGATCGAAACAGGGGCTACACCGGGGAGCTGTTTTTT CATSDRNRGYTGELFF
TRBJ2-5 15 TRBV7-9 . . TGTGCCAGCAGCCGGGGGTTGAGGACCATCGAGACCCAGTACTTC CASSRGLRTIETQYF
TRBJ1-1 12 TRBV6-6 . TRBD1 TGTGCCAGCAGACAGGGGGCACCTGAAGCTTTCTTT CASRQGAPEAFF
TRBJ2-3 15 TRBV19 . TRBD2 TGTGCCAGTAGTATAGACGGGGGGGGCCCAGATACGCAGTATTTT CASSIDGGGPDTQYF
TRBJ2-5 13 TRBV19 . TRBD2 TGTGCCAGTAGTATAGCTAGCGGAGGGACCCAGTACTTC CASSIASGGTQYF
TRBJ2-3 16 TRBV5-1 . TRBD1 TGCGCCAGCAGCTTGTTGGACAGGGGTATGACAGATACGCAGTATTTT CASSLLDRGMTDTQYF
TRBJ1-3 15 TRBV5-1 . . TGCGCCAGCAAGGAGACTGTATACTCTGGAAACACCATATATTTT CASKETVYSGNTIYF
TRBJ2-7 14 TRBV9 . . TGTGCCAGCAGCGTAGGAAGTAGCTCCTACGAGCAGTACTTC CASSVGSSSYEQYF
TRBJ2-6 15 TRBV7-9 . TRBD1 TGTGCCAGCAGCGAAGACAGGGCTGGGGCCAACGTCCTGACTTTC CASSEDRAGANVLTF
TRBJ1-4 16 TRBV24-1 . TRBD1 TGTGCCACCAGTGATAACGACAGGGGAAGGAGAGAAAAACTGTTTTTT CATSDNDRGRREKLFF
TRBJ2-2 15 TRBV6-5 . TRBD1 TGTGCCAGCAGGGGACAGGGGGGGAGCACCGGGGAGCTGTTTTTT CASRGQGGSTGELFF
TRBJ2-2 15 TRBV7-2 few TRBD2 TGTGCCAGCAGCTTGAGCGGGGGGAACACCGGGGAGCTGTTTTTT CASSLSGGNTGELFF
TRBJ2-1 13 TRBV11-1 . . TGTGCCAGCAGCCTCTACAGGTCCAATGAGCAGTTCTTC CASSLYRSNEQFF
TRBJ1-1 15 TRBV5-6 few TRBD1 TGTGCCAGCAGCCTCACCGGGACAGGGGAGAGTGAAGCTTTCTTT CASSLTGTGESEAFF
TRBJ1-5 13 TRBV5-6 . . TGTGCCAGCAGCGAATGGGGGGATCAGCCCCAGCATTTT CASSEWGDQPQHF
TRBJ1-1 15 TRBV29-1 few . TGCAGCGTGGGCTCTCCGGGTTCCATGAACACTGAAGCTTTCTTT CSVGSPGSMNTEAFF
TRBJ1-2 17 TRBV4-3 . . TGCGCCAGCAGCCAAGATACCCAGGGTGAATCGAACTATGGCTACACCTTC CASSQDTQGESNYGYTF
TRBJ1-2 14 TRBV18 . . TGTGCCAGCTCACGAGGTTGGCAGGGAAATGGCTACACCTTC CASSRGWQGNGYTF
TRBJ1-2 12 TRBV19 . TRBD1 TGTGCCAGTAGTATCAGGGGGCGCGGCTACACCTTC CASSIRGRGYTF
TRBJ1-4 14 TRBV5-6 . . TGTGCCAGCAGCTCGGGGTTTGCTAATGAAAAACTGTTTTTT CASSSGFANEKLFF
TRBJ1-1 13 TRBV6-5 . . TGTGCCACCCCAGGGGTTTCGAACACTGAAGCTTTCTTT CATPGVSNTEAFF
TRBJ1-5 16 TRBV6-2/TRBV6-3 . TRBD1 TGTGCCAGCAGCGGACAGGGGGCGATGTTAGGTCAGCCCCAGCATTTT CASSGQGAMLGQPQHF
TRBJ1-1 14 TRBV29-1 few . TGCAGCGTTGATCGCCAGGGAAGGAAAACTGAAGCTTTCTTT CSVDRQGRKTEAFF
TRBJ1-1 10 TRBV15 . . TGTGCCGTAGGGACTTATGAAGCTTTCTTT CAVGTYEAFF
TRBJ2-3 17 TRBV6-2/TRBV6-3 once TRBD2 TGTGCCAGCAGTCGTCTGGGAGCAGCGGGGGTCACAGATACGCAGTATTTT CASSRLGAAGVTDTQYF
TRBJ1-5 13 TRBV29-1 . . TGCAGCGTTCGGACAGATAGCAATCAGCCCCAGCATTTT CSVRTDSNQPQHF
TRBJ1-4 14 TRBV5-1 once TRBD1 TGCGCCAGCAGCCGACAGGGGACTAATGAAAAACTGTTTTTT CASSRQGTNEKLFF
TRBJ2-5 15 TRBV2 . TRBD1 TGTGCCACTCGACAGGGGGCGGATATCCAAGAGACCCAGTACTTC CATRQGADIQETQYF
TRBJ1-2 12 TRBV2 . . TGTGCCAGCAGTGCACAGATCTATGGCTACACCTTC CASSAQIYGYTF
TRBJ2-7 16 TRBV18 . TRBD2 TGTGCCAGCTCACCTCGGAGCGGGGGGGCCGCGGACGAGCAGTACTTC CASSPRSGGAADEQYF
TRBJ2-7 14 TRBV19 . . TGTGCCAGTAGTAGACGCAGGGGCACCTACGAGCAGTACTTC CASSRRRGTYEQYF
TRBJ1-5 14 TRBV2 . . TGTGCCAGCAGTGAGGTCGGACAGAATCAGCCCCAGCATTTT CASSEVGQNQPQHF
TRBJ1-4 15 TRBV6-6 . . TGTGCCAGCAGTTTTCAGGGACTGATGAATGAAAAACTGTTTTTT CASSFQGLMNEKLFF
TRBJ2-3 15 TRBV10-3 once TRBD2 TGTGCCATCAGCTTAGGCGGGGGGACCGCCAATACGCAGTATTTT CAISLGGGTANTQYF
TRBJ1-1 14 TRBV7-2 . . TGTGCCAGCAGAGATACGGGGGGACCCATGGTAGCTTTCTTT CASRDTGGPMVAFF
TRBJ1-4 14 TRBV2 . . TGTGCCAGCAGGGCCGGGTCAACTAATGAAAAACTGTTTTTT CASRAGSTNEKLFF
TRBJ1-2 14 TRBV5-1 . . TGCGCCAGCAGCCCAAACGTGCCTCACTCTGGCTACACCTTC CASSPNVPHSGYTF
TRBJ1-1 13 TRBV9 . . TGTGCCAGCAGCGTAGGCGCGAACACTGAAGCTTTCTTT CASSVGANTEAFF
TRBJ2-3 14 TRBV4-1 once . TGCGCCAGCAGCCAAGTTGCGGGGATACATACGCAGTATTTT CASSQVAGIHTQYF
TRBJ2-2 17 TRBV7-9 . TRBD2 TGTGCCACTACCGGGACTAGCGGGTCCCTGGGGACCGGGGAGCTGTTTTTT CATTGTSGSLGTGELFF
TRBJ1-2 15 TRBV5-1 few . TGCGCCAGCAGCTTGGACAGGAGATCATCCTATGGCTACACCTTC CASSLDRRSSYGYTF